Listed here are 19 T cell receptor beta chains from one sample, sequenced in a study of control samples from healthy donors and cancer patients. The method was immunoSEQ multiplex PCR; TCRdb's version includes in-frame clones alone and lacks a portion of them. Of around 150,000 clones in the sample, 89% were seen once. Sequenced sample: blood. The receptors were gathered from a man aged 30 to 39 in good health.

This chain joins TRBV7-9 and TRBJ2-5; D possibly corresponds to TRBD2 (8 bases). V was shortened by 5 bases and J by 3 bases, with 16 bases between the two germline ends. The germline CDR1 and CDR2 sequences are SEHNR and FQNEAQ (reference sequence). This CDR3 contains 15 residues. CDR3 amino acids: CASSPRGREEETQYF. CDR3 DNA sequence: TGTGCCAGCAGCCCGAGGGGGCGGGAGGAAGAGACCCAGTACTTC.

The chain is built from TRBV7-8 and TRBJ1-1; tentative D call: TRBD1 (5 bases). CDR3 length equals 16 residues. V shed 7 bases and J shed 3 bases, with 21 bases lying between them. Looked up from germline, CDR1 is SGHVS and CDR2 is FQNEAQ. The CDR3 protein is CASIKSPGLGYTEAFF. CDR3 in DNA: TGTGCCAGCATCAAAAGTCCGGGACTAGGGTACACTGAAGCTTTCTTT.

The chain recombines TRBV7-2 with TRBJ2-2; 9 bases line up with TRBD2. Losses at the gene ends were 2 bases for V and 5 bases for J; bases not matched to a gene: 9. From germline, CDR1 is SGHTA and CDR2 FQGNSA. The CDR3 is 17 residues long. CDR3 in amino acids: CASSLTIAGAGTGELFF. As DNA, the CDR3 is TGTGCCAGCAGCTTAACGATAGCGGGGGCTGGGACCGGGGAGCTGTTTTTT.

The CDR3 sequence: CASSEAIQYNEQFF. CDR3 nucleotides: TGTGCCAGCAGTGAGGCGATACAATACAATGAGCAGTTCTTC. The V call is TRBV6-1, the J call TRBJ2-1; D unresolved. This CDR3 spans 14 amino acids. The V and J ends lost 3 bases and 4 bases respectively, with 10 bases between them. Germline V lookup: CDR1 MNHNS, CDR2 SASEGT.

The chain uses TRBV3-1 (or the pseudogene TRBV3-2) and TRBJ2-7; D possibly corresponds to TRBD1 (6 bases). From germline, CDR1 is LGHDT and CDR2 YNNKEL (reference sequence). Trimming removed 1 base at V and 4 bases at J, with 11 bases between. CDR3 length: 14 residues. The CDR3 sequence is CASSQGQVSYEQYF. DNA for the CDR3: TGTGCCAGCAGCCAAGGACAGGTCTCTTACGAGCAGTACTTC.

V gene TRBV29-1 combines with J gene TRBJ1-5; 8 bases align to TRBD1. The CDR3 is 14 residues long. The germline V gene has CDR1 SQVTM and CDR2 ANQGSEA. V gave up 4 bases and J gave up 6 bases; unmatched junction bases: 8. In DNA, the CDR3 is TGCAGCGTTGGAGGACAGGGCGCGGGTCAGCCCCAGCATTTT. It encodes CSVGGQGAGQPQHF.

This sequence joins TRBV2 and TRBJ2-3; D might be TRBD2 (5 bases). Looked up from germline, CDR1 is SNHLY and CDR2 is FYNNEI. V lost 6 bases and J 4 bases, leaving 11 bases between the germline ends. The CDR3 length is 13 residues. This CDR3 is CASRGSGSDTQYF. CDR3 bases: TGTGCCAGCAGGGGGAGTGGTTCAGATACGCAGTATTTT.

V gene TRBV10-2 combines with J gene TRBJ2-3, with 11 nucleotides matching TRBD2. From germline, CDR1 is WSHSY and CDR2 SAAADI. CDR3 length equals 16 residues. With V trimmed by 0 bases and J by 4 bases, 3 bases remained unmatched. The chain's CDR3 is CASSESTSGRADTQYF. CDR3 nucleotides: TGCGCCAGCAGTGAGTCTACTAGCGGGAGAGCAGATACGCAGTATTTT.

CDR3 coding DNA: TGTGCCAGTAGTCTCACAGGGCGGAATGAAAAACTGTTTTTT. Translated: CASSLTGRNEKLFF. The chain uses TRBV19 and TRBJ1-4, with a possible D match to TRBD1 (6 bases). This CDR3 is built from 14 residues. Germline V gives CDR1 LNHDA, CDR2 SQIVND (reference sequence). Deletions cut 5 bases from V and 5 bases from J, with 12 bases between.

J is TRBJ1-6 and V is TRBV27; 11 bases fit TRBD1. The trim removed 6 bases at V and 6 bases at J, leaving 4 bases unmatched. The CDR3 is 15 amino acids. Germline CDR1 and CDR2: MNHEY and SMNVEV (reference sequence). The CDR3: CASSTGTGGNSPLHF. The CDR3, as DNA: TGTGCCAGCAGCACCGGGACAGGGGGTAATTCACCCCTCCACTTT.

V usage is TRBV11-2 and J usage is TRBJ1-2; D remains unclear. The V end lost 2 bases, the J end lost 2 bases, and 6 bases lay between the germline ends. Germline loops: CDR1 SGHAT, CDR2 FQNNGV. This CDR3 spans 13 amino acids. DNA of the CDR3: TGTGCCAGCAGCTTACTAGGGAACTATGGCTACACCTTC. It specifies CASSLLGNYGYTF.

The chain combines TRBV24-1 with TRBJ2-7, with 11 bases fitting TRBD1. J gave up 3 bases and V 3 bases, and 6 bases lay outside the gene matches. Looked up from germline, CDR1 is KGHDR and CDR2 is SFDVKD. The CDR3 has 16 residues. CDR3: CATSDTPGQGDYEQYF. CDR3 nucleotides: TGTGCCACCAGTGATACGCCGGGACAGGGGGACTACGAGCAGTACTTC.

This sequence joins TRBV7-2 and TRBJ1-4, with unresolved D. V lost 1 base and J lost 7, with 10 bases in between. The CDR3 consists of 14 residues. Germline V gene lookup returns CDR1 SGHTA and CDR2 FQGNSA. The CDR3 region has the DNA TGTGCCAGCAGCTTAGGCGGAGGCGGTGAAAAACTGTTTTTT. Protein product: CASSLGGGGEKLFF.

The genes are TRBV6-1 and TRBJ2-4; TRBD1 matches at 11 bases. The germline gives CDR1 MNHNS, CDR2 SASEGT. J was trimmed by 7 bases and V by 3 bases; bases with no gene match: 2. The CDR3 totals 14 residues. CDR3 in amino acids: CASSDRDRGNIQYF. CDR3 nucleotides: TGTGCCAGCAGTGACCGGGACAGGGGGAACATTCAGTACTTC.

The chain combines TRBV4-3 with TRBJ1-2; D is ambiguous. CDR3 length equals 14 residues. Trimming cost V 0 bases and J 3 bases, with 8 bases left between them. Germline V CDR1 and CDR2: LGHNA, YSLEER. The CDR3, as DNA: TGCGCCAGCAGCCAAGATGCGAGACACTATGGCTACACCTTC. It is translated as CASSQDARHYGYTF.

V is TRBV4-2 and J is TRBJ2-1; the match to TRBD2 covers 8 bases. V was clipped by 0 bases and J by 7 bases; unmatched bases: 11. CDR3 size: 17 residues. Germline CDR1 and CDR2: LGHNA and YNFKEQ. The CDR3 DNA is TGTGCCAGCAGCCAAGATCCCCCCCACGGGGGGGCGAATGAGCAGTTCTTC. Protein: CASSQDPPHGGANEQFF.

The genes are TRBV6-2 or TRBV6-3 and TRBJ1-5; TRBD1 matches at 8 bases. Unmatched junction bases numbered 5, after V lost 6 bases and J lost 4 bases. Germline values: CDR1 MNHEY, CDR2 SVGEGT. CDR3 length: 14 residues. CDR3: CASSRDRGNQPQHF. For the CDR3, the DNA is TGTGCCAGCAGCCGCGACAGGGGAAATCAGCCCCAGCATTTT.

This chain links TRBV7-8 with TRBJ1-2, with TRBD1 as a possible D gene (6 bases). CDR3 size: 13 residues. Trimming took 10 bases from V and 4 from J, leaving 16 bases between them. The germline CDR1 and CDR2 sequences are SGHVS and FQNEAQ. The CDR3 DNA sequence: TGTGCCACGAGGGGGGACACCACCTATGGCTACACCTTC. This sequence encodes CATRGDTTYGYTF.

The rearrangement links TRBV7-9 to TRBJ1-1, with D possibly being TRBD1 (5 bases). This CDR3 spans 15 amino acids. The V gene's germline CDR1 is SEHNR and CDR2 FQNEAQ (reference sequence). V was pared by 1 base and J by 6 bases, with 15 bases between. The CDR3 nucleotides are TGTGCCAGCAGCTTAGAGCTGGGAAGGGGTGCTGAAGCTTTCTTT. Its translation is CASSLELGRGAEAFF. Variable domain in full (rest from reference TRBV7-9 and TRBJ1-1): DTGVSQNPRHKITKRGQNVTFRCDPISEHNRLYWYRQTLGQGPEFLTYFQNEAQLEKSRLLSDRFSAERPKGSFSTLEIQRTEQGDSAMYLCASSLELGRGAEAFFGQGTRLTVV.